This passage covers 8 T cell receptor beta chains from one sample sequenced in a study of tumor-infiltrating lymphocytes in primary liver carcinoma. Total RNA amounting to around 530 ng was the source from which TCR beta cDNA was made with a constant-region primer. Slightly modified ARM-PCR served as the procedure for the TCR beta libraries. These libraries came from three rounds of nested multiplex PCR. The two initial PCR rounds, around 11 cycles each, used TRBV1-TRBV30 forward and C-beta reverse primers. In TCRdb, the multiplex PCR reads were re-called with MiXCR into one record per CDR3 protein. The sample contains 25,000 to 35,000 distinct CDR3 sequences, 60% to 85% of which appear only once. Bulk tissue was left unsorted, and RNA and DNA were co-extracted from about 20-30 mg of it. Sequencing used liver tumor tissue from sampling region 5. Described subset: tumor region T5, tumor centre. The receptor set was obtained from a man aged 40-55 years with primary liver carcinoma and hepatitis B virus infection.

Comment on this clonotype: One junction end disagrees with the germline gene, perhaps due to a read error. This rearrangement joins TRBV10-1 to TRBJ2-7; 9 nucleotides agree with TRBD1. The CDR3 covers 14 residues. The germline gives CDR1 WNHNN, CDR2 SYGVQD (reference sequence). This CDR3 reads CTIPQGQGLYEQYF. The CDR3 DNA reads as TGCACCATCCCACAAGGACAGGGGTTGTACGAGCAATACTTC.

CDR3 amino acids: CASSISGVTGELFF. CDR3 DNA: TGTGCCAGTAGTATATCAGGGGTCACCGGGGAGCTGTTTTTT. The chain couples TRBV19 to TRBJ2-2; a weak D match, TRBD1 (6 bases). This CDR3 comprises 14 residues. The germline CDR1 and CDR2 sequences are LNHDA and SQIVND (reference sequence). Trimming shortened V by 2 bases and J by 4 bases, and 8 bases separated the two germline ends.

A note on this clonotype: Germline and junction disagree at one end, which may indicate a read error. The genes are TRBV4-2 and TRBJ1-4; possibly TRBD1 for D (6 bases). The CDR3 spans 15 residues. Germline CDR1 and CDR2: LGHNA and YNFKEQ. The CDR3 nucleotides read TGTGTAAGCAGCCCCCATCAGGGGACTAATGAAAAACAGTTTTTT. As protein: CVSSPHQGTNEKQFF.

This clonotype was observed a handful of times. A much bigger clone sits one base away, suggesting this may be a read error. This chain uses TRBV5-1 with TRBJ1-1, with D unclear. CDR3 size: 15 residues. Germline-derived CDR1 and CDR2 are SGHRS and YFSETQ. CDR3 residues: CASGLDFWGNTEAFF. The DNA of the CDR3 is TGCGCCAGCGGCTTGGATTTTTGGGGGAACACTGAAGCTTTCTTT.

This rearrangement joins TRBV6-5 to TRBJ2-1; TRBD2 matches 7 bases. CDR1 MNHEY and CDR2 SVGAGI come from the germline V gene. With V trimmed by 10 bases and J by 12 bases, 9 bases remained unmatched. The CDR3 totals 11 residues. CDR3 sequence reads: CAITDGGGQFF. The CDR3 nucleotides read TGTGCCATCACCGATGGGGGGGGGCAGTTCTTC.

Worth noting for this clonotype: A much bigger clone sits one base away, suggesting this may be a read error. This chain connects TRBV2 to TRBJ2-1; D gene uncertain. The CDR3 runs to 13 residues. V gave up 1 base and J gave up 11 bases, with 12 bases separating them. Germline V gives CDR1 SNHLY, CDR2 FYNNEI. The CDR3 is CASSEGGTDQQFF. CDR3 DNA: TGTGCCAGCAGTGAAGGCGGTACGGATCAGCAGTTCTTC.

Comment on this clonotype: Possible read error: a much larger clone is one base away. The chain couples TRBV7-9 to TRBJ2-5, with 9 nucleotides matching TRBD1. Germline V gene sequence: CDR1 SEHNR, CDR2 FQNEAQ (reference sequence). CDR3 length: 13 residues. As DNA, the CDR3 is TGTGCCAGCAGACCGACAGGGGGAGAGACCCAGCACTTC. Protein: CASRPTGGETQHF.

Concerning this clonotype itself: Germline and junction disagree at one end, which may indicate a read error. This chain joins TRBV7-9 and TRBJ2-1, with D unclear. This CDR3 is built from 17 residues. Germline V gene data show CDR1 as SEHNR and CDR2 as FQNEAQ (reference sequence). CDR3 sequence reads: CASSIPYQEPKTNEQFF. CDR3 bases: TGTGCCAGCAGCATACCATATCAGGAGCCTAAAACAAATGAACAGTTCTTC.